The sequence of this TCR beta chain was determined in a study of T-cell memory formation after mild COVID-19. Study information: Largely donor-specific TCR clusters were found. Study-wide results and caveats: Certain responding clones were present in pre-infection memory, suggesting participation of cross-reactive memory.

The 5'RACE method, run with constant-segment primers, produced TCR alpha and TCR beta cDNA libraries (carrying sample barcodes and UMIs). From the 5' RACE reads, TCRdb called clonotypes with MiXCR, one entry per CDR3 protein. Of 450,000 to 650,000 distinct CDR3 sequences in the sample, roughly 22% were seen once. The J segment lost 10 bases and the V segment lost 1 base, leaving 7 bases of the junction unmatched. The CDR3 extends over 15 amino acids. About this clonotype itself: Antigen unknown.

Sequenced sample: PBMCs or a T cell subset sorted from them (not recorded which). This TCR derives from an adult woman who had mild COVID-19 (a few samples of this study predate the infection). Cell type and time point are not known. This chain links TRBV12-3 or TRBV12-4 with TRBJ1-4; 9 positions match TRBD1. This chain's CDR3 is CASSLGLGQGRKLFF. CDR3 bases: TGTGCCAGCAGTTTAGGGTTGGGACAGGGAAGAAAACTGTTTTTT.